Below, 18 T cell receptor beta chains from the same sample are listed, as sequenced in a study of read filtering for tumor transcriptome and immune sequencing. Molecular barcoded adaptors covering alpha/delta and beta/gamma chains were used on about 390 ng RNA. TCRdb re-called the reads through MiXCR, storing one row per CDR3 protein. This table has roughly 82,000 distinct CDR3 sequences, 10% to 15% appearing once. Sequences were obtained from a population of CD138-negative cells sorted from bone marrow. Every receptor here comes from a donor aged 40 or older with multiple myeloma.

Note on this clonotype: A junction end diverges from the germline sequence, so it may reflect a read error. V usage is TRBV18 and J usage is TRBJ1-1, with D perhaps TRBD1 (6 bases). CDR3 size: 15 residues. Per the germline V gene, CDR1 is KGHSH and CDR2 is LQKENI. The CDR3 DNA reads TGTGCCAGCTCACCGATCCCTGACAGGAACACTGAATCTTTCTTT. Its translation is CASSPIPDRNTESFF.

This clonotype came up a few times. This chain uses TRBV12-3 or TRBV12-4 with TRBJ2-3; the D is unclear. The V end lost 2 bases, the J end lost 4 bases, and 13 bases lay between the germline ends. CDR3 size: 15 residues. In nucleotides, the CDR3 is TGTGCCAGCAGTTTACCCGGGCCTCTCTCAGATACGCAGTATTTT. Encoded protein: CASSLPGPLSDTQYF.

The V call is TRBV20-1, the J call TRBJ2-2; TRBD2 matches at 7 bases. The ends lost 1 base at V and 4 bases at J; junction bases unmatched: 6. Germline CDR1 is DFQATT and CDR2 is SNEGSKA (reference sequence). The CDR3 is 15 amino acids. The chain's CDR3 is CSARAASGGTGELFF. CDR3 bases: TGCAGTGCTAGAGCTGCTAGCGGTGGCACCGGGGAGCTGTTTTTT.

This clonotype was seen at least ten times. J is TRBJ2-1 and V is TRBV7-2, with 8 positions matching TRBD2. The germline CDR1 and CDR2 sequences are SGHTA and FQGNSA. The trim removed 3 bases at V and 9 bases at J, leaving 10 bases unmatched. There are 15 residues in the CDR3. The CDR3 is CASSFPPGTSSEQFF. Here the CDR3 DNA reads TGTGCCAGCAGCTTTCCTCCCGGGACTAGTTCTGAGCAGTTCTTC.

This clonotype was observed many times. The chain couples TRBV20-1 to TRBJ2-7; 9 bases match TRBD1. Germline CDR1 DFQATT, CDR2 SNEGSKA (reference sequence). This CDR3 has 12 amino acids. The V segment lost 4 bases and the J segment 7 bases; nucleotides outside the gene matches: 5. As DNA, the CDR3 is TGCAGTGCTAACCGACAGGGGGAAGAGCAGTACTTC. Translation gives CSANRQGEEQYF.

This clonotype was counted many times. The rearrangement joins TRBV6-5 to TRBJ2-1; the match to TRBD2 covers 9 bases. The germline gives CDR1 MNHEY, CDR2 SVGAGI. V trimming: 0 bases; J trimming: 0 bases; junction bases outside the gene matches: 3. This CDR3 spans 17 amino acids. The CDR3 DNA reads as TGTGCCAGCAGTTACTCGGCTAGCGGGATCTCCTACAATGAGCAGTTCTTC. Amino acid sequence: CASSYSASGISYNEQFF.

This clonotype was found many times. The chain joins TRBV20-1 to TRBJ2-1; D gene uncertain. Germline-derived CDR1 and CDR2 are DFQATT and SNEGSKA (reference sequence). The CDR3 is made up of 10 amino acids. With 5 bases removed from V and 8 bases from J, the gap between germline ends came to 7 bases. The CDR3 protein is CSAGWDEQFF. The CDR3 nucleotides are TGCAGTGCTGGATGGGATGAGCAGTTCTTC.

This clonotype was seen a single time. This likely comes from a read error, as the CDR3 has no conserved phenylalanine or tryptophan at its end. The DNA is omitted, as the CDR3 cannot be located on it reliably, and the CDR3 follows TCRdb's listing. The chain has TRBV7-3 and TRBJ2-1; TRBD2, the table's D call, was not compared with the DNA. Germline assignment: CDR1 SGHTA and CDR2 FQGTGA. The CDR3 spans 15 amino acids, including both terminal residues. CDR3 protein: CASSFGLAPYNEQSL.

Of note for this clonotype: This may stem from a read error, because a much larger clone lies one nucleotide away. The rearrangement uses TRBV5-1 and TRBJ2-3, with 13 positions matching TRBD2. The CDR3 is 17 amino acids. The germline CDR1 and CDR2 sequences are SGHRS and YFSETQ. CDR3: CASSFGLAGEVTDTRYF. In nucleotides, the CDR3 is TGCGCCAGCAGCTTTGGACTAGCGGGAGAAGTCACAGATACGCGGTATTTT.

This clonotype was detected a few times. The CDR3 spells CSVDGTRNTGELFF. CDR3 sequence (DNA): TGCAGCGTTGACGGGACAAGAAACACCGGGGAGCTGTTTTTT. This chain joins TRBV29-1 and TRBJ2-2; a weak D match, TRBD1 (6 bases). V was trimmed by 3 bases and J by 2 bases, leaving 10 bases between them. CDR1 is SQVTM and CDR2 is ANQGSEA in the germline V gene. This CDR3 is built from 14 residues.

This clonotype occurred many times. This chain uses TRBV5-1 with TRBJ2-1; the match to TRBD2 covers 7 bases. CDR1 and CDR2 from the germline V gene are SGHRS and YFSETQ. CDR3 size: 15 residues. After removal of 0 bases from V and 3 bases from J, the junction contained 3 bases not matched to a gene. CDR3 in amino acids: CASSLGGSRYNEQFF. CDR3 coding DNA: TGCGCCAGCAGCTTGGGCGGGAGCCGCTACAATGAGCAGTTCTTC.

This clonotype came up many times. The chain joins TRBV28 to TRBJ1-1, with D maybe TRBD1 (5 bases). CDR3 length: 17 residues. V gave up 4 bases and J gave up 6 bases, with 24 bases separating them. Germline V gives CDR1 MDHEN, CDR2 SYDVKM. The CDR3 protein is CASSSAGAFRGNAEAFF. CDR3 DNA: TGTGCCAGCAGTTCGGCCGGGGCGTTTCGTGGTAACGCTGAAGCTTTCTTT.

Many counts were recorded for this clonotype. This chain joins TRBV6-5 and TRBJ1-2; the D is unclear. Germline CDR1 MNHEY, CDR2 SVGAGI. The germline V and J ends were trimmed by 6 bases and 2 bases, with 10 bases remaining between them. There are 13 residues in the CDR3. The CDR3: CASSLEGNYGYTF. DNA of the CDR3: TGTGCCAGCAGCCTGGAAGGAAACTATGGCTACACCTTC.

This clonotype was observed many times. The V and J genes are TRBV6-2 or TRBV6-3 and TRBJ2-3; no firm D call. CDR3 length: 13 amino acids. Germline-derived CDR1 and CDR2 are MNHEY and SVGEGT. V lost 7 bases and J lost 0, with 8 bases in between. CDR3 nucleotides: TGTGCCAGCAATAAGGACAGCACAGATACGCAGTATTTT. This sequence encodes CASNKDSTDTQYF.

This clonotype was detected only a few times. The chain joins TRBV15 to TRBJ2-5, with 8 bases lining up with TRBD2. Germline V gene data show CDR1 as LNHNV and CDR2 as YYDKDF (reference sequence). Trimming took 0 bases from V and 5 from J; bases not matched to a gene: 8. The length of the CDR3 is 16 residues. The CDR3 nucleotides read TGTGCCACCAGCAGAGATCTAACTAGCGGCGGGGAGACCCAGTACTTC. It specifies CATSRDLTSGGETQYF.

This clonotype was counted ten times or more. The gene calls are TRBV5-1 and TRBJ2-1; D might be TRBD2 (5 bases). The CDR3 extends over 14 amino acids. V was cut by 0 bases and J by 6 bases, with 10 bases left in between. The germline gives CDR1 SGHRS, CDR2 YFSETQ. In DNA form, the CDR3 reads TGCGCCAGCAGCTTGGAGGCTAGCTCCAATGAGCAGTTCTTC. This encodes CASSLEASSNEQFF.

This clonotype was observed many times. The chain uses TRBV27 and TRBJ2-2; tentative D call: TRBD1 (6 bases). Germline loops: CDR1 MNHEY, CDR2 SMNVEV (reference sequence). The V and J ends lost 7 bases and 2 bases respectively, with 11 bases between them. The CDR3 spans 14 residues. The CDR3 nucleotides are TGTGCCAGCAATAGGGGACAAAACACCGGGGAGCTGTTTTTT. As protein: CASNRGQNTGELFF.

This clonotype appeared many times. The V call is TRBV9, the J call TRBJ2-2, with 8 bases matching TRBD2. Germline V gene sequence: CDR1 SGDLS, CDR2 YYNGEE. The CDR3 sequence is 16 residues long. Germline trimming cut 4 bases from V and 4 bases from J; bases unmatched to any gene: 9. CDR3 coding DNA: TGTGCCAGCAGCCCCCAGGGACTAGGGGTCACCGGGGAGCTGTTTTTT. Protein product: CASSPQGLGVTGELFF.